The sequence of this T cell receptor (beta chain) was determined in a study of T cell clonality in common variable immunodeficiency (dated by TCRdb to the mid-2010s). For sequencing input, CVID and control samples contributed equivalent amounts of genomic DNA. For every sample, a 60 bp segment covering the rearranged TCRbeta CDR3 region was amplified and then sequenced. TCRbeta amplification used the immunoSEQ assay, a bias-corrected multiplex PCR with high-throughput sequencing. In the paper's pipeline: Every unique nucleotide sequence counted as a clone and was annotated with V, D and J genes, copy number and frequency. Sequences were labeled productive if in frame, and non-productive if out of frame or containing stop codons. As previously described, clonality was computed from Shannon's entropy. The predicted amino acid sequences of productive clones were used to derive mean CDR3 Kyte-Doolittle hydropathy. Hierarchical clustering of scaled V gene usage was performed with the R hclust function using Manhattan distance and complete linkage. Sharing of clones by CDR3 amino acid sequence was evaluated through resampling of 12 repertoires per group over 100 rounds. The repertoires were searched for approximately 72 published EBV-specific TCRbeta sequences and almost 250 published CMV-specific TCRbeta sequences. A couple of CVID samples yielding fewer than 10,000 sequences were excluded from analysis, leaving 42 CVID repertoires. TCRdb took over this immuneACCESS table, retaining in-frame rearrangements with V and J assigned. Such tables are incomplete; in checked studies, under half of the missing clones stem from an unresolved V gene, and the remainder is unexplained. V and J calls plus clone size are reproduced from that table; the DNA served to infer D and trimming. In this sample, around 13,000 clones appear, none counted once only. Under 10% of the sample belongs to the ten largest clones.

To note about this clone: Its recognized antigen is unknown. The read gets to within 3 residues of the CDR3 end, and the germline J gene fills in the rest.

The CDR3, from cysteine to phenylalanine, totals 14 residues. Sequencing covers 33 bases of the CDR3, shown here with the frame starting at base 1. The germline V gene (reference sequence) sets CDR1 to SEHNR and CDR2 to FQNEAQ. Germline trimming: 6 bases from V, 1 base from J; junction bases outside gene matches: 4. Broad study findings and their caveats: Patient heterogeneity within the CVID cohort put limits on correlating repertoire features with clinical complications. TCRbeta clonality was higher in CVID subjects than in healthy controls (t-test p = 0.018), and the increase was most characteristic of about a third of subjects. Although equal DNA input was used, an average of roughly 80,000 unique sequences per sample was obtained for controls, compared with 30,000 to 35,000 for CVID samples. CVID TCRbeta sequences were reported to have fewer deletions and N-nucleotide insertions and to lack highly modified clones with 13 or more V deletions. Fewer TCRbeta clones were shared among CVID subjects than among healthy controls (p < 0.0001). According to the authors, finding the cause of the higher clonality in CVID would require sequencing the repertoires of T cell subpopulations.

Standard criteria were used to diagnose CVID, namely serum IgG, IgA and/or IgM reduced below the normal range together with specific antibody deficiency. A total of roughly 45 subjects (approximately 15 female and around 30 male; age range about 9 to 65 years, mean age around 37) were included in the CVID group. Both CVID patients and healthy controls were predominantly of Caucasian heritage. All CVID subjects had received replacement immunoglobulin therapy for at least one year at the time of study participation. At blood collection, none of the CVID subjects was ill or on immunomodulatory or immunosuppressive medication. Heparinized peripheral whole blood samples of roughly 5 to 9 ml were obtained from each donor. Genomic DNA from adults with common variable immune deficiency (CVID) and from healthy adult controls was used for sequencing of TCRbeta CDR3 repertoires. Diluted blood was subjected to density centrifugation over Hypaque 1077 or Ficoll-Paque for isolation of peripheral blood mononuclear cells. Unsorted mononuclear cells served as the source of genomic DNA, which was extracted either by Qiagen column purification or by a centrifugation-based method.

Sequencing used peripheral blood mononuclear cells. This chain joins TRBV7-9 to TRBJ2-7, with TRBD1 matching 9 junction bases. This TCR was sampled from a human donor with common variable immunodeficiency. The encoded CDR3 is CASSSTGGSYEQYF. The CDR3 bases that were read are TGTGCCAGCAGTTCGACAGGGGGGTCCTACGAG.